The T cell receptor beta chain described here comes from a study of cytomegalovirus exposure and HLA in healthy donors. Study-wide context: Inside one of the first data releases sat tens of millions of unique TCRs taken from HLA-typed donors. The study's findings and limits: As a later analysis showed, a missense DCLRE1C variant was linked to trimming of TCR beta V- and J-genes. In a later analysis, about 17,000 TCR beta sequences were associated with HLA alleles at 0.05 false discovery rate. Analyses of presence/absence relied on an assumption of roughly uniform sequencing depth across donors.

Comment on this clone: Its antigen is unidentified.

The CDR3 loop spans 15 amino acids. The junction had 7 bases not matched to a gene; V was cut back by 6 bases and J by 4 bases. CDR1 is SGHRS, CDR2 YFSETQ, per germline. A multiplex PCR was run with 60 Vbeta primers and 13 Jbeta primers. The protocol was immunoSEQ multiplex PCR, while the TCRdb copy is restricted to in-frame clones and leaves out a portion. The sample comprises over 65,000 clones, roughly 80% of which are singletons, and just under 3% rests with the top ten. Sequencing was carried out using PBMCs. The J gene is TRBJ2-3, the V gene TRBV5-1, with TRBD1 matching 11 bases. This TCR came from a woman younger than 45 in good health and CMV-seronegative. The CDR3 here is CASTPGQGGSDTQYF. The CDR3 bases are TGCGCCAGCACGCCGGGACAGGGGGGTTCAGATACGCAGTATTTT.